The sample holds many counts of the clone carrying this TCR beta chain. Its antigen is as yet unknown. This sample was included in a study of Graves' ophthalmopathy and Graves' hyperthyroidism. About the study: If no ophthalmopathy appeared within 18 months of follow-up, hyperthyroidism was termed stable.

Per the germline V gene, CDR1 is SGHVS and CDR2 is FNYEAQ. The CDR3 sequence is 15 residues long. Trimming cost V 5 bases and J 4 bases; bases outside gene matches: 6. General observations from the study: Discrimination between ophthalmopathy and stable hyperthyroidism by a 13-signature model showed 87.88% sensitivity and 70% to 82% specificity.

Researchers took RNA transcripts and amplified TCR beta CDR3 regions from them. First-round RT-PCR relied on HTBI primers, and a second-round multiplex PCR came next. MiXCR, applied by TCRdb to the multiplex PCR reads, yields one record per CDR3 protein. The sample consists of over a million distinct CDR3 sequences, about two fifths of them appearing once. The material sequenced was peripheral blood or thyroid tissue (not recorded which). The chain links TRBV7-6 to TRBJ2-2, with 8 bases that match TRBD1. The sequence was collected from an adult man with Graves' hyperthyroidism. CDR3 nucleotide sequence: TGTGCCAGCAGCACCAGGGGGCTCGGCACCGGGGAGCTGTTTTTT. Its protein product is CASSTRGLGTGELFF.